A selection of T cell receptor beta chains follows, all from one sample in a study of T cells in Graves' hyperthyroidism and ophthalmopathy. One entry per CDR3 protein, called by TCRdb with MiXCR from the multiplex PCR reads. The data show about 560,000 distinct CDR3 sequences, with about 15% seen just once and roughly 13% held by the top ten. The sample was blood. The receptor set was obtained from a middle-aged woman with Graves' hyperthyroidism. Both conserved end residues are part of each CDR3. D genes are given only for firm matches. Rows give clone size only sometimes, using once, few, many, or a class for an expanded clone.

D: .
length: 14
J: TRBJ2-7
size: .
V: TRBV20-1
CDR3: CSVQIAAYSYEQYF
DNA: TGCAGTGTTCAGATAGCGGCATACTCCTACGAGCAGTACTTC

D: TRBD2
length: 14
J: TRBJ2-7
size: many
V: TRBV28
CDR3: CASKAGADSYEQYF
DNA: TGTGCCAGCAAAGCGGGGGCTGACTCCTACGAGCAGTACTTC

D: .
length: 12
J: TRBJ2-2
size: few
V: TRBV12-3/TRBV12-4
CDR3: CASSLAGNVLFF
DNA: TGTGCCAGCAGTTTAGCCGGGAATGTGCTGTTTTTT

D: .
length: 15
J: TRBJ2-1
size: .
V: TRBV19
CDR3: CATALEARAYNEQFF
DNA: TGTGCCACCGCTTTGGAGGCGAGGGCCTACAATGAGCAGTTCTTC

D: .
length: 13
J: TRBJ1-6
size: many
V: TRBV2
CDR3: CASSGQPNSPLHF
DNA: TGTGCCAGCAGTGGACAGCCTAATTCACCCCTCCACTTT

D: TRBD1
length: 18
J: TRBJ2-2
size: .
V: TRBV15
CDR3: CATSRGRQGKANTGELFF
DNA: TGTGCCACCAGCAGAGGGAGACAGGGGAAAGCGAACACCGGGGAGCTGTTTTTT

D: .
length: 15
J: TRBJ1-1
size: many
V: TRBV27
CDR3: CASSLRTGGPTEAFF
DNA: TGTGCCAGCAGTTTACGAACCGGCGGACCCACTGAAGCTTTCTTT

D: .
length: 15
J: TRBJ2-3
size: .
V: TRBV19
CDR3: CASSSRPLGTDTQYF
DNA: TGTGCCAGTAGTTCAAGGCCCTTAGGCACAGATACGCAGTATTTT

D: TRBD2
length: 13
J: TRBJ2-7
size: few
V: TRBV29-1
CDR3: CSVGLAGPYEQYF
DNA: TGCAGCGTTGGGCTAGCGGGACCCTACGAGCAGTACTTC

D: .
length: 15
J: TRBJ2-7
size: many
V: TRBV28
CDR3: CASSLPGRRSYEQYF
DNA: TGTGCCAGCAGTCTACCGGGACGGCGGTCCTACGAGCAGTACTTC

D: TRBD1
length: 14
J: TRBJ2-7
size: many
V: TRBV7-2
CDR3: CASRLGQGAYEQYF
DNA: TGTGCCAGCAGGTTGGGACAGGGGGCTTACGAGCAGTACTTC

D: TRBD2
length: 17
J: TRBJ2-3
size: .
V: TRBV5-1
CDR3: CASSGGLAGLITDTQYF
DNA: TGCGCCAGCAGCGGGGGACTAGCGGGACTAATCACAGATACGCAGTATTTT

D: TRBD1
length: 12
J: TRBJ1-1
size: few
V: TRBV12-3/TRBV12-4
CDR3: CASSHGQVYTFF
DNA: TGTGCCAGCAGTCACGGACAGGTTTACACTTTCTTT

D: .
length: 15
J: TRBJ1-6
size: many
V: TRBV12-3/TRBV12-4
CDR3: CASSSGGEINSPLHF
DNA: TGTGCCAGCAGTTCGGGTGGGGAGATAAATTCACCCCTCCACTTT

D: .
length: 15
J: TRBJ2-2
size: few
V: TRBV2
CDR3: CASSFHPLVTGELFF
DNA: TGTGCCAGCAGTTTCCACCCTTTGGTGACCGGGGAGCTGTTTTTT

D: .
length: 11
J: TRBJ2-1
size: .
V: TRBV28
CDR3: CAIGQLNEQFF
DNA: TGTGCCATTGGACAACTCAATGAGCAGTTCTTC

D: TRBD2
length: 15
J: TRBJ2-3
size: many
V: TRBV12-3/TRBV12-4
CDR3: CASSSGLAGPDTQYF
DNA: TGTGCCAGCAGTTCGGGACTAGCGGGACCGGATACGCAGTATTTT

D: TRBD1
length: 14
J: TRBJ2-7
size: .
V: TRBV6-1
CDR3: CASRATGDGYEQYF
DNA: TGTGCCAGCAGAGCGACAGGGGATGGTTACGAGCAGTACTTC

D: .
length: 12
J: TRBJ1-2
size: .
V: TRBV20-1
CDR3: CSPELDTYGYTF
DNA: TGCAGCCCTGAGTTGGATACCTATGGCTACACCTTC

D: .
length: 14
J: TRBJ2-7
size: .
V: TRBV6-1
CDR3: CASSVPREIYEQYF
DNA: TGTGCCAGCAGTGTGCCAAGGGAAATCTACGAGCAGTACTTC

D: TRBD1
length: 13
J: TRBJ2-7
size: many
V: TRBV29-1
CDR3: CSVDEGAPYEQYF
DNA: TGCAGCGTTGATGAGGGGGCGCCTTACGAGCAGTACTTC

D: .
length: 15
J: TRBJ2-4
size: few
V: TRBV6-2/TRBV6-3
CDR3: CASSYSERDGVAQYF
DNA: TGTGCCAGCAGTTACTCGGAACGGGATGGGGTGGCTCAGTACTTC

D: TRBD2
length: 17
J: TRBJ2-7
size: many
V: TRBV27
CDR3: CASSPTSGSLLAYEQYF
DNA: TGTGCCAGCAGTCCGACTAGCGGGAGCCTCCTAGCCTACGAGCAGTACTTC

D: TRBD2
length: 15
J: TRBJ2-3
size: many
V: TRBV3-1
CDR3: CASSLGLGFTDTQYF
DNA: TGTGCCAGCAGCCTCGGACTAGGTTTCACAGATACGCAGTATTTT

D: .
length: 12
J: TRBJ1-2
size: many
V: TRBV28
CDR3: CASSLSPGGYTF
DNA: TGTGCCAGCAGTTTATCCCCTGGGGGCTACACCTTC

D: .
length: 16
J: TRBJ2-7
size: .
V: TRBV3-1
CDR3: CASSQSDRLSSYEQYF
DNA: TGTGCCAGCAGCCAATCTGACAGGCTTAGCTCCTACGAGCAGTACTTC

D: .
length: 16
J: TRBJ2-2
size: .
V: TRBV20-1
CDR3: CSATRPTGRNTGELFF
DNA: TGCAGTGCTACAAGACCGACAGGCCGGAACACCGGGGAGCTGTTTTTT

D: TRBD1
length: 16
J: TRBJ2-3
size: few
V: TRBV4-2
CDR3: CASSQEWDSRTDTQYF
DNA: TGTGCCAGCAGCCAAGAGTGGGACAGCCGCACTGATACGCAGTATTTT

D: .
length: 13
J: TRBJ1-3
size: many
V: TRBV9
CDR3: CASSYGDGNTIYF
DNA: TGTGCCAGCTCGTACGGCGATGGAAACACCATATATTTT

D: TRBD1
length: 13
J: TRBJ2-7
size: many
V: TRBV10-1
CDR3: CASSPGQVSEQYF
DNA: TGCGCCAGCAGCCCGGGACAGGTCTCCGAGCAGTACTTC

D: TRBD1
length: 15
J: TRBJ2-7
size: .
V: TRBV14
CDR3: CASSFTLGQGDEQYF
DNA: TGTGCCAGCAGCTTTACACTCGGACAGGGTGACGAGCAGTACTTC